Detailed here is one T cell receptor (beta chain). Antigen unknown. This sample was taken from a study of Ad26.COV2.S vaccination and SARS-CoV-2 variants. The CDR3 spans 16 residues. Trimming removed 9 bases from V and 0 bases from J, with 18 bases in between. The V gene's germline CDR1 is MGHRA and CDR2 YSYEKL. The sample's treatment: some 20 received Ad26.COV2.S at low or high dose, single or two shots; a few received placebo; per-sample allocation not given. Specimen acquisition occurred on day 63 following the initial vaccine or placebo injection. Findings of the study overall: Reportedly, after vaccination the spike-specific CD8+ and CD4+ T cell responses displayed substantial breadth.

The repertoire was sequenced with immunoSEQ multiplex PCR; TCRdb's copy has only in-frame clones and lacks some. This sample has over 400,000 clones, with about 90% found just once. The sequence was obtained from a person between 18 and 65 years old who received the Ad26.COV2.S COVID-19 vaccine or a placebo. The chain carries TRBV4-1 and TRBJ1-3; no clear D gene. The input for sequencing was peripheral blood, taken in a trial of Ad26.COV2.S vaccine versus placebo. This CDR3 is CASTFTHGSSGNTIYF. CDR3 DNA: TGCGCCAGTACCTTCACCCACGGAAGCTCTGGAAACACCATATATTTT.